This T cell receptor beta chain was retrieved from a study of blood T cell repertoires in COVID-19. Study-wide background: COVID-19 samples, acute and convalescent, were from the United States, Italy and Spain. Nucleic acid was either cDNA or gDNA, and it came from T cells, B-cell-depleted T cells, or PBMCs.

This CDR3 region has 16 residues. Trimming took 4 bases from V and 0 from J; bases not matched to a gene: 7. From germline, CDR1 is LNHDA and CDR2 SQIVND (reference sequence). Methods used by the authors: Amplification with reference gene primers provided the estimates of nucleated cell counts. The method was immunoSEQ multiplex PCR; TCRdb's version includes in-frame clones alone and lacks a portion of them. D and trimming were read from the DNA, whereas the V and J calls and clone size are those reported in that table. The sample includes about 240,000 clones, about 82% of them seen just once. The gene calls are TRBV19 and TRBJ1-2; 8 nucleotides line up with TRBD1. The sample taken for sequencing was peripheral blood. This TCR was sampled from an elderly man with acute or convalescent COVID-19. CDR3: CASSTDRGPSNYGYTF. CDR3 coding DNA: TGTGCCAGTAGTACAGACAGGGGTCCTTCTAACTATGGCTACACCTTC.